The clone carrying this TCR beta chain was counted once. In the PCR, 60 Vbeta and 13 Jbeta primers were used. Sequenced by immunoSEQ multiplex PCR; TCRdb stores in-frame clones only, minus some. The sample records some 240,000 clones, around four fifths being singletons. This specimen belongs to a study of cytomegalovirus exposure and HLA in healthy donors. Germline CDR1 SGDLS, CDR2 YYNGEE. The CDR3 is 15 amino acids. Trimming stripped 0 bases from V and 3 bases from J, with 13 bases between. V is TRBV9 and J is TRBJ2-7, with a tentative D call TRBD2 (5 bases). The source is a male donor in good health and CMV-seronegative. Material for sequencing was PBMCs. The CDR3 is CASSVDLGGGYEQYF. The CDR3 nucleotides read TGTGCCAGCAGCGTAGATTTGGGTGGAGGCTACGAGCAGTACTTC.